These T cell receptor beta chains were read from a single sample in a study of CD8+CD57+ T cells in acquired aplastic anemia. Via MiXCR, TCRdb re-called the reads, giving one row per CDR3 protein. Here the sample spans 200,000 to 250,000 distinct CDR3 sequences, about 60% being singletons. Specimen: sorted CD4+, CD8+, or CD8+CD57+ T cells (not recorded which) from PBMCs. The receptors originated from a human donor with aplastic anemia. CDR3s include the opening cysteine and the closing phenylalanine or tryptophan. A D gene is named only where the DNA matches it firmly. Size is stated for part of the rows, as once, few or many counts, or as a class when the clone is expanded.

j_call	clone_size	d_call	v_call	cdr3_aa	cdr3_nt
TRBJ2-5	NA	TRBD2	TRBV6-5	CASRPLAPGETQYF	TGTGCCAGCAGGCCACTAGCGCCAGGAGAGACCCAGTACTTC
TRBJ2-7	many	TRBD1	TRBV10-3	CAIRTTGGNYEQYF	TGTGCCATCAGAACTACAGGGGGCAACTACGAGCAGTACTTC
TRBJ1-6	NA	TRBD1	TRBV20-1	CSARGPPGTDNSPLHF	TGCAGTGCTAGAGGGCCCCCGGGGACAGATAATTCACCCCTCCACTTT
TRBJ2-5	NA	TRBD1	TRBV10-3	CAIRSPTGAETQYF	TGTGCCATCAGGTCCCCAACAGGGGCCGAGACCCAGTACTTC
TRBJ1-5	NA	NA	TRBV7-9	CASSSTGSGNQPQHF	TGTGCCAGCAGCTCCACGGGATCTGGCAATCAGCCCCAGCATTTT
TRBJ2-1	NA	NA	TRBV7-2	CASSHGTPGPNEQFF	TGTGCCAGCAGCCACGGGACCCCGGGACCCAATGAGCAGTTCTTC
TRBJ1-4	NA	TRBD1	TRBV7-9	CASSLDPGQGNEKLSF	TGTGCCAGCAGCTTGGACCCGGGACAGGGGAATGAAAAACTGTCTTTT
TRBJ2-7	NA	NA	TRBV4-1	CASSQEGGSSYEQYF	TGCGCCAGCAGCCAAGAAGGAGGGAGCTCCTACGAGCAGTACTTC
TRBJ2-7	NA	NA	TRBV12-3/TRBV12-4	CASSPTFDYYEQYF	TGTGCCAGCAGTCCCACCTTTGACTACTACGAGCAGTACTTC
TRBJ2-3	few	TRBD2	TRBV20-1	CSAEASGSTDTQYF	TGCAGTGCTGAGGCTAGCGGGAGCACAGATACGCAGTATTTT
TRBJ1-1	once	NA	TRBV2	CASSTGLGEAFF	TGTGCCAGCAGTACTGGACTGGGTGAAGCTTTCTTT
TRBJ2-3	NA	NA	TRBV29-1	CSVKVGTDTQYF	TGCAGCGTAAAGGTCGGCACAGATACGCAGTATTTT
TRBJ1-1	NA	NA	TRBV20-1	CSARLPTETNTEAFF	TGCAGTGCTAGACTCCCGACAGAGACAAACACTGAAGCTTTCTTT
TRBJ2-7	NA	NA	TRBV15	CATSTSGYQGEQYF	TGTGCCACCAGCACTTCAGGGTACCAGGGGGAGCAGTACTTC
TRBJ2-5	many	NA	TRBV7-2	CASSFRRLGIQETQYF	TGTGCCAGCAGCTTCCGCCGGCTGGGGATACAAGAGACCCAGTACTTC
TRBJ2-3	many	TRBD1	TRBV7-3	CASSATGMGTDTQYF	TGTGCCAGCAGCGCGACAGGGATGGGCACAGATACGCAGTATTTT
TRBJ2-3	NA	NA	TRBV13	CASGGSTDTQYF	TGTGCCAGTGGGGGTAGCACAGATACGCAGTATTTT
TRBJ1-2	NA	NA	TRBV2	CASRTAGRGYGYTF	TGTGCCAGCAGGACGGCAGGACGAGGCTATGGCTACACCTTC
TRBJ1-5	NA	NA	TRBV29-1	CSVATGFSNQPQHF	TGCAGCGTTGCTACAGGGTTTAGCAATCAGCCCCAGCATTTT
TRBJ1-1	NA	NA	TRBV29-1	CSVAPTGTEAFF	TGCAGCGTTGCCCCCACGGGGACTGAAGCTTTCTTT
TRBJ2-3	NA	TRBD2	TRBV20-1	CSASPGLDTDTQYF	TGCAGTGCTAGCCCGGGACTAGATACGGATACGCAGTATTTT
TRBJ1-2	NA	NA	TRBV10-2	CASSALRGDGYTF	TGCGCCAGCAGTGCTCTCAGGGGCGATGGCTACACCTTC